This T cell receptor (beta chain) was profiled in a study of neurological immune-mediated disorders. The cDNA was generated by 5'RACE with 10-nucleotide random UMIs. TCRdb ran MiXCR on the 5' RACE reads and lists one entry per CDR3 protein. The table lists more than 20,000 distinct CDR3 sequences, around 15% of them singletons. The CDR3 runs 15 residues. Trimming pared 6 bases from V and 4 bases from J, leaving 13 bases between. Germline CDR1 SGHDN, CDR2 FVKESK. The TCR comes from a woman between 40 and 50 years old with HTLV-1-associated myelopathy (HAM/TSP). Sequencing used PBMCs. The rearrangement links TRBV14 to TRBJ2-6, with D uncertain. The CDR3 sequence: CASSTLGPGANVLTF. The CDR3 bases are TGTGCCAGCAGTACCCTCGGGCCCGGGGCCAACGTCCTGACTTTC.